This TCR beta chain is drawn from a study of blood T cell repertoires in COVID-19. Study summary: The samples span acute and convalescent COVID-19 from the United States, Italy and Spain. PBMCs, B-cell-depleted T cells, or T cells were the source of the cDNA or gDNA that made up the material.

In germline, CDR1 is LNHNV, CDR2 YYDKDF (reference sequence). The CDR3 runs to 17 residues. Trimming removed 4 bases from V and 2 bases from J; junction bases left unmatched: 10. Per the authors' pipeline: Estimated nucleated cell counts came from reference gene primer amplification. Sequencing was performed with immunoSEQ multiplex PCR; in TCRdb, only in-frame clones are kept and a portion is missing. Clonal size and the V and J genes are those of that table, whereas D and trimming came from the DNA. Seen here are 200,000 to 300,000 clones, 88% observed once, and the top ten hold roughly 0.8%. The chain joins TRBV15 to TRBJ2-3; 9 bases fit TRBD1. Material for sequencing was peripheral blood. This receptor was taken from a woman in her 30s with acute or convalescent COVID-19. The CDR3 region is CATSKERQGVYTDTQYF. DNA for the CDR3: TGTGCCACCAGCAAGGAAAGACAGGGGGTTTACACAGATACGCAGTATTTT.